Reported below is one T cell receptor beta chain. Its matching antigen is unknown. Markers CD45RO/CCR7/CD25/CD127/CD95/CD27 served to sort CD4+ naive, central memory, regulatory and stem cell-like memory cells. Trimming cost V 6 bases and J 3 bases; bases outside gene matches: 5. The germline gives CDR1 MGHRA, CDR2 YSYEKL. The CDR3 extends over 14 amino acids. This sample was taken from a study of beta chain features in type 1 diabetes. Findings of the study overall: For patients, the naive, central memory and Treg TCRB repertoires appeared more alike than for healthy donors.

Expressed TCRB transcripts were sequenced because the entire RNA isolate underwent reverse transcription. It was found that naive, central memory and regulatory T cell samples averaged around 3.5 million reads. Generated by immunoSEQ multiplex PCR, the TCRdb table keeps only in-frame clones and is missing some. Of roughly 450,000 clones detected, over 10% appear once; the ten largest clones hold about 0.042%. The origin of this receptor is a woman between 18 and 29 years old in good health. The sequencing input was naive CD4+ T cells from blood. This chain uses TRBV4-1 with TRBJ2-5; 9 bases align to TRBD2. The CDR3 region is CASRPRLAEETQYF. As DNA, the CDR3 is TGCGCCAGCAGGCCGCGACTAGCGGAAGAGACCCAGTACTTC.